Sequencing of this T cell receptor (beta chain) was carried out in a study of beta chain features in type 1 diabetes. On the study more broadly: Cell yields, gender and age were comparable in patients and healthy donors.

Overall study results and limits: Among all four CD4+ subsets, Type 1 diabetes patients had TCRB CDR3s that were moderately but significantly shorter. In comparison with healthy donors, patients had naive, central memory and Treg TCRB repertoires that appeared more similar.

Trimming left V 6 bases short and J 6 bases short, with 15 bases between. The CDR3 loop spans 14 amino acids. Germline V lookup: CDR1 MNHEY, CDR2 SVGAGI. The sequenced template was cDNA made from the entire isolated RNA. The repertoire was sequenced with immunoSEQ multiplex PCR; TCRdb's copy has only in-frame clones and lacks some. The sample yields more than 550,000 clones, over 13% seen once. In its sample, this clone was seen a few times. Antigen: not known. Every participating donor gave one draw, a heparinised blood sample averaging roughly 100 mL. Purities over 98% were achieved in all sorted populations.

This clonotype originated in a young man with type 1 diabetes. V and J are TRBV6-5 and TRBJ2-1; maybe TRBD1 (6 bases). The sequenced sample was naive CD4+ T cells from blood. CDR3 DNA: TGTGCCAGCAGGTATCTACAGGGATCCAATGAGCAGTTCTTC. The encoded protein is CASRYLQGSNEQFF.